Listed below are T cell receptor beta chains from one sample, sequenced in a study of T cell repertoires in cytomegalovirus infection. Their specific antigens are unknown. TCRdb redid the calling of the reads with MiXCR, one entry per CDR3 protein. The data contain around 70,000 distinct CDR3 sequences, roughly 28% of them singletons. The sequencing here drew on CD8+ T cells from cultured PBMCs, taken from culture after CMV antigen stimulation. The origin of the receptors is a human donor in good health (CMV status not recorded). Some clones in this sample may be carry-over from other donors' samples. Each CDR3 is given with its conserved first and last residue. A D gene is named only where the DNA matches it firmly. For some rows the clone size is stated as once, few or many, or as a class when expanded; others skip it.

v_gene,d_gene,j_gene,abundance,CDR3aa,CDR3nt
TRBV27,-,TRBJ2-5,-,CASSLTWARETQYF,TGTGCCAGCAGTTTAACCTGGGCTAGAGAGACCCAGTACTTC
TRBV7-6,-,TRBJ2-5,-,CASIGETQYF,TGTGCCAGCATAGGAGAGACCCAGTACTTC
TRBV4-1,-,TRBJ1-5,-,CASSQEILGNQPQHF,TGCGCCAGCAGCCAAGAAATTTTGGGCAATCAGCCCCAGCATTTT
TRBV27,TRBD2,TRBJ2-1,many,CASNSLAGGYNEQFF,TGTGCCAGCAACTCACTAGCGGGAGGGTACAATGAGCAGTTCTTC
TRBV18,TRBD1,TRBJ2-7,-,CASSPVPGQGHRAYEQYF,TGTGCCAGCTCACCAGTCCCGGGACAGGGGCACAGGGCCTACGAGCAGTACTTC
TRBV7-8,-,TRBJ2-5,many,CASSLDLDSTGETQYF,TGTGCCAGCAGCTTAGATTTAGACTCCACGGGGGAGACCCAGTACTTC
TRBV29-1,TRBD1,TRBJ2-1,-,CSVDWTGGGEQFF,TGCAGCGTTGACTGGACAGGGGGCGGGGAGCAGTTCTTC
TRBV7-6,-,TRBJ2-1,many,CASSLAKYAEQFF,TGTGCCAGCAGCTTAGCCAAGTACGCTGAGCAGTTCTTC
TRBV5-4,TRBD2,TRBJ2-1,many,CASSFSGTTYNEQFF,TGTGCCAGCAGCTTTAGCGGGACCACCTACAATGAGCAGTTCTTC
TRBV20-1,-,TRBJ1-6,few,CSARELTEYSPLHF,TGCAGTGCTAGGGAGCTAACGGAGTATTCACCCCTCCACTTT
TRBV12-3/TRBV12-4,TRBD1,TRBJ2-6,-,CASRQGASGANVLTF,TGTGCCAGCAGGCAGGGGGCCTCTGGGGCCAACGTCCTGACTTTC
TRBV20-1,-,TRBJ2-1,-,CSARDPTSSYNEQFF,TGCAGTGCTAGAGATCCCACCAGCTCCTACAATGAGCAGTTCTTC
TRBV24-1,TRBD2,TRBJ2-3,-,CATEGGPGDTQYF,TGTGCCACCGAGGGAGGGCCCGGAGATACGCAGTATTTT
TRBV6-5,TRBD2,TRBJ2-3,-,CASSSPLAGALDTQYF,TGTGCCAGCAGTTCCCCTCTAGCGGGAGCATTAGATACGCAGTATTTT
TRBV12-3/TRBV12-4,-,TRBJ2-5,few,CASRGAMETQYF,TGTGCCAGCAGGGGGGCTATGGAGACCCAGTACTTC
TRBV2,-,TRBJ2-3,-,CASSEGKASTDTQYF,TGTGCCAGCAGTGAAGGAAAAGCTAGCACAGATACGCAGTATTTT
TRBV6-1,-,TRBJ2-7,-,CASSEFGASYEQYF,TGTGCCAGCAGTGAATTCGGGGCCTCGTACGAGCAGTACTTC
TRBV30,TRBD1,TRBJ2-2,-,CAWSDDRVNTGELFF,TGTGCCTGGAGTGATGACAGGGTTAACACCGGGGAGCTGTTTTTT